This T cell receptor beta chain is from a study of blood T cells in healthy people across ages. CDR1 DFQATT and CDR2 SNEGSKA come from the germline V gene (reference sequence). This CDR3 comprises 12 residues. Alongside a J-beta primer mix, a sample-barcoded 5' primer served in a second PCR lasting roughly 7 to 11 cycles. TCRdb recomputed calls from the 5' RACE reads with MiXCR, one row per CDR3 protein. The sample has over 450,000 distinct CDR3 sequences, around 24% seen once; the top ten hold approximately 10%. These sequences were also reported in another study, on T cells of mothers and their children.

Sequencing was performed on blood. The receptor comes from a boy under 18 in good health. The chain employs TRBV20-1 and TRBJ2-5; no definite D call. The end of the DNA fits TRBJ2-1 better, so the J call may be wrong. The CDR3 sequence is CSAFHPRYEQFF. CDR3 DNA sequence: TGCAGTGCTTTTCATCCTCGCTATGAGCAGTTCTTC.